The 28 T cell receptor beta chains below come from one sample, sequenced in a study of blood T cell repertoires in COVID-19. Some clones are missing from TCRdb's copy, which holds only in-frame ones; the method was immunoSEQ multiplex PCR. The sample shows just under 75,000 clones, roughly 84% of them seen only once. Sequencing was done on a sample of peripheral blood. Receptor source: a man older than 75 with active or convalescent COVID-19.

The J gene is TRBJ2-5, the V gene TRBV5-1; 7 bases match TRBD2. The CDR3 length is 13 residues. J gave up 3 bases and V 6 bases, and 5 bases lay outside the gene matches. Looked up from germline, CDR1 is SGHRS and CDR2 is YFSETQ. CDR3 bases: TGCGCCAGCAAAGTAGGGACTAAAGAGACCCAGTACTTC. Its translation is CASKVGTKETQYF.

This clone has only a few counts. For the CDR3, the DNA is TGCAGTTACCAGAAGGGGACAGGGGCGACCTACGAGCAGTACTTC. Its protein product is CSYQKGTGATYEQYF. This sequence joins TRBV29-1 and TRBJ2-7; TRBD1 aligns across 10 bases. The germline CDR1 and CDR2 sequences are SQVTM and ANQGSEA. CDR3 size: 15 residues.

CDR3 amino acids: CASSTGLAVYEQYF. In DNA form, the CDR3 reads TGTGCCAGCAGCACGGGACTAGCGGTATACGAGCAGTACTTC. The chain links TRBV5-4 to TRBJ2-7; 11 bases are a match to TRBD2. V shed 4 bases and J 4 bases; nucleotides not matched to a gene: 4. The CDR3 totals 14 residues. Germline lookup yields CDR1 SGHNT and CDR2 YYREEE (reference sequence).

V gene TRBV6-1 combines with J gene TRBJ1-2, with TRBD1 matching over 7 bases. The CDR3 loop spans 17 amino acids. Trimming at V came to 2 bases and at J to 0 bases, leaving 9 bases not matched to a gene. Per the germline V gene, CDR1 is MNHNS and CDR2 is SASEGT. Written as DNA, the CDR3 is TGTGCCAGCAGTGAACCCACCAGGGACAGTGCTAACTATGGCTACACCTTC. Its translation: CASSEPTRDSANYGYTF.

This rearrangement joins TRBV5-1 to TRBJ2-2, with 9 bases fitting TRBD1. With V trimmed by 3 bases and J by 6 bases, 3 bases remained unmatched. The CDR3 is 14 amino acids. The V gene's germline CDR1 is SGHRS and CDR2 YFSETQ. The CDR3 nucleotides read TGCGCCAGCAGCTGGGACAGGGCGGCCGGGGAGCTGTTTTTT. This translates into CASSWDRAAGELFF. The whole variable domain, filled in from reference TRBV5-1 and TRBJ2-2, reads KAGVTQTPRYLIKTRGQQVTLSCSPISGHRSVSWYQQTPGQGLQFLFEYFSETQRNKGNFPGRFSGRQFSNSRSEMNVSTLELGDSALYLCASSWDRAAGELFFGEGSRLTVL.

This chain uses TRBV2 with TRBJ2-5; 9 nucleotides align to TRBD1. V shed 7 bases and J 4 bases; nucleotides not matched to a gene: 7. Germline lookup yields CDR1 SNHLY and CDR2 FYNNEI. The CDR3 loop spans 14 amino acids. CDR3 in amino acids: CASNLPGQGETQYF. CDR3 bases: TGTGCCAGCAACCTACCGGGACAGGGAGAGACCCAGTACTTC.

The chain's CDR3 is CASRKGLAGGDFYEQYF. CDR3 DNA: TGCGCCAGCAGGAAGGGACTAGCGGGGGGCGATTTCTACGAGCAGTACTTC. V gene TRBV5-1 combines with J gene TRBJ2-7, with 15 nucleotides matching TRBD2. Germline-derived CDR1 and CDR2 are SGHRS and YFSETQ. J lost 3 bases, V lost 5 bases, and 9 bases had no gene match. The CDR3 loop spans 17 amino acids.

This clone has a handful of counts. CDR3 bases: TGTGCCAGCAGCTGGGACAGGGAAAGGGAGCAGTACTTC. This gives the protein CASSWDREREQYF. The genes are TRBV5-4 and TRBJ2-7; TRBD1 aligns across 9 bases. V dropped 3 bases and J dropped 7; count of bases not matched to a gene: 5. In germline, CDR1 is SGHNT, CDR2 YYREEE (reference sequence). This CDR3 spans 13 amino acids.

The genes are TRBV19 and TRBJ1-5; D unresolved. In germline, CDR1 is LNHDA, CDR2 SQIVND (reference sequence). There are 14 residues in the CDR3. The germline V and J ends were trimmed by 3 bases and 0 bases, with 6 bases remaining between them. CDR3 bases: TGTGCCAGTAGTATCACTAATAGCAATCAGCCCCAGCATTTT. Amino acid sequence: CASSITNSNQPQHF. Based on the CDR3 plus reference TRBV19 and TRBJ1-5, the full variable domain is DGGITQSPKYLFRKEGQNVTLSCEQNLNHDAMYWYRQDPGQGLRLIYYSQIVNDFQKGDIAEGYSVSREKKESFPLTVTSAQKNPTAFYLCASSITNSNQPQHFGDGTRLSIL.

CDR3 coding DNA: TGCGCCAGCAGCCCGGAGGGACAGGGACTTTTCGAGCAGTACTTC. It translates to CASSPEGQGLFEQYF. V gene TRBV5-1 combines with J gene TRBJ2-7; TRBD1 matches at 9 bases. The CDR3 length is 15 residues. The ends lost 4 bases at V and 6 bases at J; junction bases unmatched: 11. Germline V gene data show CDR1 as SGHRS and CDR2 as YFSETQ.

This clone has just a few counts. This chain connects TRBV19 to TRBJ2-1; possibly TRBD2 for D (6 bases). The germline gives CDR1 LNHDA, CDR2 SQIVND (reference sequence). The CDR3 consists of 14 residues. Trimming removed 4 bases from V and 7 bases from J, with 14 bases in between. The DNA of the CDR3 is TGTGCCAGTAGTACAACCATCCGGGGGAATGAGCAGTTCTTC. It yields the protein CASSTTIRGNEQFF.

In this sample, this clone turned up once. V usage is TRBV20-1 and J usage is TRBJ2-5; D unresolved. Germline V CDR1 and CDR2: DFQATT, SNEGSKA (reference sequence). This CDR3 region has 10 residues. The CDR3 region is CSGWKETQYF. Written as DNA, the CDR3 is TGCAGCGGGTGGAAAGAGACCCAGTACTTC.

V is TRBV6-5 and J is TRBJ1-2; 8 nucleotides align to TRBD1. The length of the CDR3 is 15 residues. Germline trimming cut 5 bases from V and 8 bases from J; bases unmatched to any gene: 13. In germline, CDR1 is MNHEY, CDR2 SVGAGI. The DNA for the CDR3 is TGTGCCAGCAGTCGACAGGGGAAAGGGCCCAACGGCTACACCTTC. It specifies CASSRQGKGPNGYTF.

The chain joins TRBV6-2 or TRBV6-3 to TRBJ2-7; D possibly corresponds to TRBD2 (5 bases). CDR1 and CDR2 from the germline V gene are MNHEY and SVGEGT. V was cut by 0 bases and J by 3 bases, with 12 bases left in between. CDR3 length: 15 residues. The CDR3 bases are TGTGCCAGCAGTTACTCAAACCCGGGGATCTACGAGCAGTACTTC. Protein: CASSYSNPGIYEQYF.

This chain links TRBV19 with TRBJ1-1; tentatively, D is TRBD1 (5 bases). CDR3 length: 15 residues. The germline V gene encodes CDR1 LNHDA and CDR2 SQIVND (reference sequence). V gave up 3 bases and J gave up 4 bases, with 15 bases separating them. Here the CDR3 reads CASSIGRGLGTEAFF. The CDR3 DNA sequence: TGTGCCAGTAGTATCGGGAGGGGCTTGGGCACTGAAGCTTTCTTT.

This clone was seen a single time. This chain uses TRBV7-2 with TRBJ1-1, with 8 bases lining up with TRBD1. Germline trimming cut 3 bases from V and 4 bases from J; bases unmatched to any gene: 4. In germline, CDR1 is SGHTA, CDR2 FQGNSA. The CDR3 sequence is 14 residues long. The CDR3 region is CASSLEDRVTEAFF. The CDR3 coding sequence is TGTGCCAGCAGCTTGGAGGACAGGGTCACTGAAGCTTTCTTT.

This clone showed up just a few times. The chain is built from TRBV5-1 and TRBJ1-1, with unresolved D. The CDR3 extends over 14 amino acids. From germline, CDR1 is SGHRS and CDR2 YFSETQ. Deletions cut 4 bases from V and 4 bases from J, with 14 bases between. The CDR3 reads CASSLGLRGTEAFF. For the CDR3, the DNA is TGCGCCAGCAGCCTTGGACTTAGAGGCACTGAAGCTTTCTTT.

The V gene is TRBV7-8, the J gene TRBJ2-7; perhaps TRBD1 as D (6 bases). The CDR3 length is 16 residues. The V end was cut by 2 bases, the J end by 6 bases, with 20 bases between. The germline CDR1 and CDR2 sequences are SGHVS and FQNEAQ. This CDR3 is CASSLMDRGLNLEQYF. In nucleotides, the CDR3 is TGTGCCAGCAGCTTAATGGACAGAGGGTTGAACCTCGAGCAGTACTTC. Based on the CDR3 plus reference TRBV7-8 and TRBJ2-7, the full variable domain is GAGVSQSPRYKVAKRGQDVALRCDPISGHVSLFWYQQALGQGPEFLTYFQNEAQLDKSGLPSDRFFAERPEGSVSTLKIQRTQQEDSAVYLCASSLMDRGLNLEQYFGPGTRLTVT.

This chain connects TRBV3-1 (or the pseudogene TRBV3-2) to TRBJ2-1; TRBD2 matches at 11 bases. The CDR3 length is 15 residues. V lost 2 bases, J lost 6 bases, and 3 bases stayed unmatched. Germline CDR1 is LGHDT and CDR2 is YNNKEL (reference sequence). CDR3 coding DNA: TGTGCCAGCAGCCAAAGGGGACTAGCGGTCAATGAGCAGTTCTTC. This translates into CASSQRGLAVNEQFF.

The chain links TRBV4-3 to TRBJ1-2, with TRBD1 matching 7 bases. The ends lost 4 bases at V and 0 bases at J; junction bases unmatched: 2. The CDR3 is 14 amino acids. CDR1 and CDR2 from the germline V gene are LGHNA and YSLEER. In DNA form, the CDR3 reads TGCGCCAGCAGCCGGGACAGTTCTAACTATGGCTACACCTTC. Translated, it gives CASSRDSSNYGYTF.

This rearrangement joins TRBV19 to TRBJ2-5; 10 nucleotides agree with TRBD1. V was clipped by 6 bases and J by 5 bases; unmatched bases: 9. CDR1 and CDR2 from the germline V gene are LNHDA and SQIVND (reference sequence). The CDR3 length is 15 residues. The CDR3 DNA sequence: TGTGCCAGTAGCCTCGGGACAGGGGTGGTGGAGACCCAGTACTTC. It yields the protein CASSLGTGVVETQYF. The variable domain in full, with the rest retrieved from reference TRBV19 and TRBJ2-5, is DGGITQSPKYLFRKEGQNVTLSCEQNLNHDAMYWYRQDPGQGLRLIYYSQIVNDFQKGDIAEGYSVSREKKESFPLTVTSAQKNPTAFYLCASSLGTGVVETQYFGPGTRLLVL.

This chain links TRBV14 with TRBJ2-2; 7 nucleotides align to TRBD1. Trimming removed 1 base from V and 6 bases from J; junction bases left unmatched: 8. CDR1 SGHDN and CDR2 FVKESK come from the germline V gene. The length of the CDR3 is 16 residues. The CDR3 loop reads CASSQASYRGSGELFF. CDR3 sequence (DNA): TGTGCCAGCAGCCAAGCCTCGTACAGGGGATCCGGGGAGCTGTTTTTT.

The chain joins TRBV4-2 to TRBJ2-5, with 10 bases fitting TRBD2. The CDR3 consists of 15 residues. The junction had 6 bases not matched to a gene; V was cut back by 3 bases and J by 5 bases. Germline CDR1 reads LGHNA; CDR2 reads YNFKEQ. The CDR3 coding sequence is TGTGCCAGCAGCCAGGGGACTAGCGCTCAGGAGACCCAGTACTTC. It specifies CASSQGTSAQETQYF.

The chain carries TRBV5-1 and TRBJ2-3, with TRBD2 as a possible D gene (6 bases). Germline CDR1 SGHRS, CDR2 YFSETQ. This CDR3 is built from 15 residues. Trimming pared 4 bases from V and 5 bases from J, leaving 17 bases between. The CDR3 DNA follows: TGCGCCAGCAGCCTGGGGATGGCGGGGAAAGATACGCAGTATTTT. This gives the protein CASSLGMAGKDTQYF.

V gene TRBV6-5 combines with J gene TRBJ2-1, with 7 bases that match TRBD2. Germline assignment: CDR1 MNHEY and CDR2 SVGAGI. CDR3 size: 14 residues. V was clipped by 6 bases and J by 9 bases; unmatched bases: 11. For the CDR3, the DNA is TGTGCCAGCAGGAACGGGGCGGGAGTGGTTGAGCAGTTCTTC. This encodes CASRNGAGVVEQFF.

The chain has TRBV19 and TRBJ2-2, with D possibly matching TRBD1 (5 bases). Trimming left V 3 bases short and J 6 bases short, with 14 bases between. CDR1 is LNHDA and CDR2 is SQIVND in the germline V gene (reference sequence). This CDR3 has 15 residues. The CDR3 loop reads CASSIMHRSPGELFF. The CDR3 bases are TGTGCCAGTAGTATTATGCACAGGTCCCCCGGGGAGCTGTTTTTT.

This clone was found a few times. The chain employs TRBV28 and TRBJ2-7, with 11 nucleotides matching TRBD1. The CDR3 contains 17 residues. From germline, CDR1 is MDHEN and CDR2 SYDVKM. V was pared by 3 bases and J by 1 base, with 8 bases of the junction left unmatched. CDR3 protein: CASSFVIRDRGSYEQYF. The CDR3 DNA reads TGTGCCAGCAGTTTTGTCATTAGGGACAGGGGGTCCTACGAGCAGTACTTC.

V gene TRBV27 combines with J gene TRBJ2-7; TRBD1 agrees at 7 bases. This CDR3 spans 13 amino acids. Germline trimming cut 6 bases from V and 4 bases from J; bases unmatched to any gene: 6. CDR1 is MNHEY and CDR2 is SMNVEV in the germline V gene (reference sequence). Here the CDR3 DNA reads TGTGCCAGCAGCCGACAGGGACGGTACGAGCAGTACTTC. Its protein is CASSRQGRYEQYF.